The clone carrying this T cell receptor beta chain was counted between two and nine times. Its antigen is unknown. The authors gated naive CD8 T cells as CD8+CD4-CCR7+CD45RA+ for sorting. V lost 2 bases and J lost 1; bases outside the gene matches: 8. Germline V gene sequence: CDR1 PRHDT, CDR2 FYEKMQ (reference sequence). The CDR3 sequence is 19 residues long. With listed TCR primers and previously described methods, bulk TCR libraries were prepared. Each CDR3 protein gets one entry after TCRdb re-called the PCR reads with MiXCR. The top ten hold approximately 0.74% of the sample, which has 300,000 to 400,000 distinct CDR3 sequences, about 22% seen once. The sample comes from a study of molecular identifiers for immune sequencing clone quantification. General study results and limits: Highly expanded clone sizes could end up underestimated if a barcode were shared by identical TCR molecules. Spike-in Jurkat TCR RNA from a single cell reportedly registered among 900,000 to 1,000,000 naive cells.

Specimen: naive CD8+ T cells from blood, with Jurkat cell RNA spiked in. The subset: FACS-sorted CD8+CD4-CCR7+CD45RA+ naive T cells. The clonotype originates from a human donor in good health. Some libraries in this study had Jurkat cell RNA spiked in. This chain links TRBV13 with TRBJ2-3, with 14 positions matching TRBD2. CDR3 DNA sequence: TGTGCCAGCAGCTTAATCGGACTAGCGGGAGGCGGTGGCACAGATACGCAGTATTTT. Protein: CASSLIGLAGGGGTDTQYF.